This T cell receptor beta chain derives from a study of regulatory T cells in long-lasting Graves disease. Only a few counts were recorded for this clonotype. Combining iRepertoire HTBI primers with Arm-PCR of CDR3 regions, the authors built TCR beta libraries. One entry per CDR3 protein, called by TCRdb with MiXCR from the multiplex PCR reads. The sample lists about 660,000 distinct CDR3 sequences; about 30% were seen once. Regarding time point: persistent/refractory GD, antithyroid drugs over 5 years with positive TRAb. Researchers made the TCR library from RNA that was extracted from PBMCs. One endocrinology department in Xi'an, China, was where patients came from. The sequence was obtained from a female donor with Graves disease. Specimen: peripheral blood mononuclear cells (PBMCs), collected when the disease was refractory, from a patient treated with antithyroid drugs.

The CDR3: CASSTRQGPGYTF. The CDR3 region has the DNA TGTGCCAGCAGTACACGACAGGGCCCTGGCTACACCTTC. The chain employs TRBV12-3 or TRBV12-4 and TRBJ1-2; TRBD1 agrees at 7 bases. V lost 5 bases, J lost 7 bases, and 7 bases stayed unmatched. The length of the CDR3 is 13 residues.